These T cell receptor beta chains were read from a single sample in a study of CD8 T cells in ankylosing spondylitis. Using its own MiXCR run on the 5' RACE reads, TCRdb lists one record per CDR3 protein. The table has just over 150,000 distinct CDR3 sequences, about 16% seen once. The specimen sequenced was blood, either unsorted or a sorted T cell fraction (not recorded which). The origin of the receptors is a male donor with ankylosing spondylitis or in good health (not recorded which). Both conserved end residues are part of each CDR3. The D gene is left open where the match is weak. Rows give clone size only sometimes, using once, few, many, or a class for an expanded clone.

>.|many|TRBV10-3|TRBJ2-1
TGTGCCATCGCTGCCGAGACAGACGATGAGCAGTTCTTC
CAIAAETDDEQFF
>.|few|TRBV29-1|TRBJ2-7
TGCAGCGTTGTGTCGGGGGCTTACGAGCAGTACTTC
CSVVSGAYEQYF
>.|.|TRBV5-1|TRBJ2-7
TGCGCCAGCAGCTTGGCCCAAGGACTCGGCTCCTACGAGCAGTACTTC
CASSLAQGLGSYEQYF
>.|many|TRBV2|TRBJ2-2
TGTGCCAGCAGTCGAGACCTCAACACCGGGGAGCTGTTTTTT
CASSRDLNTGELFF
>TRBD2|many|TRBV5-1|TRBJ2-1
TGCGCCAGCAGCTTGGTTGGAATATCCGGGACTAGCGGCCGCTCCTACAATGAGCAGTTCTTC
CASSLVGISGTSGRSYNEQFF
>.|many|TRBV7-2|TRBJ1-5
TGTGCCAGCAGCCCTAAGGCTGCCAATCAGCCCCAGCATTTT
CASSPKAANQPQHF
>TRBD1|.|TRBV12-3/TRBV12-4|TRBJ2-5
TGTGCCAGCAGTTTAAGGACAGGGGGTGAGACCCAGTACTTC
CASSLRTGGETQYF
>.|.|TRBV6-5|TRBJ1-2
TGTGCCAGCAGTGTGGGGAGGGCGTATGGCTATACCTTC
CASSVGRAYGYTF
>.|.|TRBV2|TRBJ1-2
TGTGCCAGCAGTTTAGGCACTCAGAACTATGGCTACACCTTC
CASSLGTQNYGYTF
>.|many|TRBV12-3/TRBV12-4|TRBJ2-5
TGTGCCAGCAGTTTAGGTGCCGTGGCACAAGAGACCCAGTACTTC
CASSLGAVAQETQYF
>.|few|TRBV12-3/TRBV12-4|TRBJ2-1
TGTGCCAGCAGTTCCAGCGCAACCAGGGATGAGCAGTTCTTC
CASSSSATRDEQFF
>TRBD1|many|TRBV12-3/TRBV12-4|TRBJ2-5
TGTGCCAGCAGTTTAGAGGGGGCGCCCAATCAAGAGACCCAGTACTTC
CASSLEGAPNQETQYF
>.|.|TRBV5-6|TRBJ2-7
TGTGCCAGCAGCTTGTCCCAGTGGAACTCCTACGAGCAGTACTTC
CASSLSQWNSYEQYF
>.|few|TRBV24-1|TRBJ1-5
TGTGCCACCAGTGACTTTGGGACGGCCGCCCAGCATTTT
CATSDFGTAAQHF
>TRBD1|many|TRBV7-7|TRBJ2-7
TGTGCCAGCAGCTACGGACAGGGTGACACCTACGAGCAGTACTTC
CASSYGQGDTYEQYF
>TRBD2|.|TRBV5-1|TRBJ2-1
TGCGCCAGCAGCTCCGGACTAGCGGGGGTGCAGTTCTTC
CASSSGLAGVQFF
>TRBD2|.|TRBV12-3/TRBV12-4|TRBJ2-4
TGTGCCAGCAGTTCCGGGACTAGTGGGGCCAAAAACATTCAGTACTTC
CASSSGTSGAKNIQYF
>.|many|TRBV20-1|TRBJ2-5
TGCAGTGCTAGAGATCACGGACAGATGAAAGAGACCCAGTACTTC
CSARDHGQMKETQYF
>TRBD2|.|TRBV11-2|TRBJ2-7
TGTGCCAGCAGCTTTAGCGGGAGTAGCGAGCAGTACTTC
CASSFSGSSEQYF
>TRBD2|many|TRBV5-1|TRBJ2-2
TGCGCCAGCAGAGGACTAGCGGGGGATTCTGAGCTGTTTTTT
CASRGLAGDSELFF